The 18 T cell receptor beta chains in this list originate from one sample, sequenced in a study of T cells expressing NK-cell markers. TCRdb re-analyzed the 5' RACE reads; it lists each CDR3 protein once, without DNA. This listing includes fewer than 400,000 distinct CDR3 sequences. The sequencing input was blood T cells: a sorted CD56 or NKG2C T cell subset, CD4+ or CD8+ T cells, or bulk PBMC T cells (not recorded which). The origin of the receptors is a woman aged 45-65 years in good health.

This rearrangement joins TRBV6-9 to TRBJ2-1. The CDR3 consists of 15 residues. Germline V lookup: CDR1 MNHGY, CDR2 SVAAGI. The CDR3 protein is CASSYCRSKDNEQFF.

The chain is built from TRBV5-1 and TRBJ1-6; TCRdb returns TRBD1, unconfirmable since there is no DNA. From germline, CDR1 is SGHRS and CDR2 YFSETQ. This CDR3 contains 15 residues. CDR3 amino acids: CASSLEAGGDSPLHF.

The genes are TRBV20-1 and TRBJ2-3; TCRdb designates TRBD1, a call that cannot be tested without DNA. Per germline, CDR1 DFQATT and CDR2 SNEGSKA (reference sequence). CDR3 length: 13 amino acids. CDR3 in amino acids: CSARQASTDTQYF.

This chain connects TRBV7-9 to TRBJ2-7. The CDR3 extends over 14 amino acids. Germline-derived CDR1 and CDR2 are SEHNR and FQNEAQ (reference sequence). The chain's CDR3 is CASSLDALPYEQYF.

V is TRBV20-1 and J is TRBJ1-1. Germline V gives CDR1 DFQATT, CDR2 SNEGSKA (reference sequence). The length of the CDR3 is 13 residues. The CDR3 is CSARGRPNTEAFF.

The J gene is TRBJ2-1, the V gene TRBV14; TCRdb returns TRBD2, unconfirmable since there is no DNA. The germline V gene encodes CDR1 SGHDN and CDR2 FVKESK. This CDR3 has 17 amino acids. CDR3 loop: CASSQGLAGLPYNEQFF.

The genes are TRBV6-6 and TRBJ1-4; absent DNA, TCRdb's TRBD1 call cannot be checked. This CDR3 spans 15 amino acids. Germline V gene data show CDR1 as MNHNY and CDR2 as SVGAGI (reference sequence). CDR3 in amino acids: CASSTLDRGVEKLFF.

The rearrangement links TRBV7-2 to TRBJ2-1; TCRdb's assignment of TRBD1 cannot be checked, as there is no DNA. Germline loops: CDR1 SGHTA, CDR2 FQGNSA. This CDR3 has 17 residues. The CDR3 is CASSLVGDRVLYGEQFF.

V gene TRBV4-2 combines with J gene TRBJ2-4; TCRdb returns TRBD2, unconfirmable since there is no DNA. The CDR3 has 21 residues. Germline V gene data show CDR1 as LGHNA and CDR2 as YNFKEQ. CDR3 sequence: CASSHASIGTSGRLAKNIQYF.

The gene calls are TRBV4-1 and TRBJ2-4; TCRdb outputs TRBD2, but without DNA this stays unchecked. The CDR3 is 12 amino acids. Germline-derived CDR1 and CDR2 are MGHRA and YSYEKL. CDR3: CASSPLGQIQYF.

This chain joins TRBV7-9 and TRBJ2-7. Germline CDR1 is SEHNR and CDR2 is FQNEAQ (reference sequence). The CDR3 totals 15 residues. CDR3 region: CASSQARHHSYEQYF.

The chain uses TRBV24-1 and TRBJ2-3; absent DNA, TCRdb's TRBD1 call cannot be checked. The CDR3 runs 14 residues. Germline lookup yields CDR1 KGHDR and CDR2 SFDVKD. The CDR3 is CATSDSRTVDTQYF.

The chain recombines TRBV5-1 with TRBJ2-2; no DNA is available, so the TRBD1 call from TCRdb remains unchecked. There are 17 residues in the CDR3. The germline V gene encodes CDR1 SGHRS and CDR2 YFSETQ. The CDR3 reads CASSPTQGTANTGELFF.

V and J are TRBV7-3 and TRBJ1-1; the TCRdb call, TRBD1, lacks DNA for checking. This CDR3 contains 15 residues. The germline V gene has CDR1 SGHTA and CDR2 FQGTGA. The CDR3 is CASSRAPGQGSEAFF.

The chain carries TRBV7-9 and TRBJ1-6; TCRdb lists TRBD1, though no DNA is available to test this call. Germline lookup yields CDR1 SEHNR and CDR2 FQNEAQ (reference sequence). This CDR3 comprises 15 residues. CDR3 amino acids: CASSSEGLGISPLHF.

This rearrangement joins TRBV2 to TRBJ2-7; with no DNA, the TCRdb D assignment of TRBD2 cannot be verified. Germline loops: CDR1 SNHLY, CDR2 FYNNEI. The CDR3 runs to 14 residues. The CDR3 protein is CASSGVAAHYEQYF.

This chain uses TRBV20-1 with TRBJ2-3; TCRdb's D call, TRBD2, is unchecked because there is no DNA. The CDR3 extends over 13 amino acids. The V gene's germline CDR1 is DFQATT and CDR2 SNEGSKA (reference sequence). The CDR3 is CSAPMGGGGTQYF.

V and J are TRBV4-1 and TRBJ2-5; TCRdb calls TRBD1, which cannot be checked without DNA. Germline loops: CDR1 MGHRA, CDR2 YSYEKL. The CDR3 has 18 amino acids. The CDR3 here is CASSPMSGSPTLGETQYF.